Sequencing of this TCR beta chain was carried out in a study of cytomegalovirus exposure and HLA in healthy donors. Points on this clone: What it binds is not known.

Use of 60 Vbeta and 13 Jbeta primers characterized the PCR. Clones were read by immunoSEQ multiplex PCR, and TCRdb kept only the in-frame ones, dropping some. The sample comprises 130,000 or so clones, around 84% of which are singletons, and roughly 6.1% rests with the top ten. There are 15 residues in the CDR3. V was shortened by 6 bases and J by 7 bases, with 19 bases between the two germline ends. From germline, CDR1 is MNHEY and CDR2 SVGAGI. Study conclusions and caveats: Later analysis indicated greater clonal expansion among HLA-associated TCR beta chains than among equally common other chains.

Sequencing was carried out using PBMCs. The sequence came from a woman in her forties in good health and CMV-seronegative. The chain employs TRBV6-5 and TRBJ2-1; D not resolved. In DNA form, the CDR3 reads TGTGCCAGCAGGGCGACCTTAGCCTCTTGGAATGAGCAGTTCTTC. It yields the protein CASRATLASWNEQFF.